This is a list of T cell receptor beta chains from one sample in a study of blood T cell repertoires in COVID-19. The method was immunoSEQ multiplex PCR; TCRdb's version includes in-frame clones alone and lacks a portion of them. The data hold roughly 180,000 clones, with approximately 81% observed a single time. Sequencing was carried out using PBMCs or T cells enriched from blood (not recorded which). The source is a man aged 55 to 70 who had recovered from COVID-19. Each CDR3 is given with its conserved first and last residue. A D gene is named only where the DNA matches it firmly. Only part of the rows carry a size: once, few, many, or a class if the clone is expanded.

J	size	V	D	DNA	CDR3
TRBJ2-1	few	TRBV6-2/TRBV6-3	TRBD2	TGTGCCAGCAGTTCCCTGGGACTAGCGGGAGGGCCCCGTTACAATGAGCAGTTCTTC	CASSSLGLAGGPRYNEQFF
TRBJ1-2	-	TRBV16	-	TGTGCCAGCAGCCAATCGCGTGGAGATCCCTATGGCTACACCTTC	CASSQSRGDPYGYTF
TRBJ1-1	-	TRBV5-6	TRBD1	TGTGCCAGCAGCACAGGGGGCACTGAAGCTTTCTTT	CASSTGGTEAFF
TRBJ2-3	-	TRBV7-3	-	TGTGCCAGCAGCTTAAATGGTCCAGCGGGCACAGATACGCAGTATTTT	CASSLNGPAGTDTQYF
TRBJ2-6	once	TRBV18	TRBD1	TGTGCCAGCTCATCAACAGGGGCTGGGGCCAACGTCCTGACTTTC	CASSSTGAGANVLTF
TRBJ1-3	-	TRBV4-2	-	TGTGCCAGCAGCCCGGAGGCGGGCAGGATCGACACCATATATTTT	CASSPEAGRIDTIYF
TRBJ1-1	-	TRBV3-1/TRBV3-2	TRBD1	TGTGCCAGCAGCCAAGGCCTGGGACAGGGTACTGAAGCTTTCTTT	CASSQGLGQGTEAFF
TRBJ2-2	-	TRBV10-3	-	TGTGCCATCAGTGAGTCTTTAACAACCACCGGGGAGCTGTTTTTT	CAISESLTTTGELFF
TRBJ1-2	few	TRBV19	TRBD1	TGTGCCAGTAATGGACAGGTCAATGACTACACCTTC	CASNGQVNDYTF
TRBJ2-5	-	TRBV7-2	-	TGTGCCAGCAGCTTACAGGTTGGAATACGGGGAGAGACCCAGTACTTC	CASSLQVGIRGETQYF
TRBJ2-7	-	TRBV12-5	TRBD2	TGTGCTAGTGGCCAGACCCTCGGGACTAGCGGTGAGCAGTACTTC	CASGQTLGTSGEQYF
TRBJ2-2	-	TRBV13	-	TGTGCCAGCAGACTGTATAGGAGTTTCGTGAACACCGGGGAGCTGTTTTTT	CASRLYRSFVNTGELFF
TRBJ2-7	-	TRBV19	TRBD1	TGTGCCAGTCGCCATACGGGACAGAAAAACGAGCAGTACTTC	CASRHTGQKNEQYF
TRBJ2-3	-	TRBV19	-	TGTGCCAGTAGTATTTCGGTCACAGATACGCAGTATTTT	CASSISVTDTQYF
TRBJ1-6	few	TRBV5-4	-	TGTGCCAGCAGCTTGGGCCTTTCCCGGACAACTAATTCACCCCTCCACTTT	CASSLGLSRTTNSPLHF
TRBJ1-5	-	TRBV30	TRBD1	TGTGCCTGGAGGGGACAGGGGCGGAATCAGCCCCAGCATTTT	CAWRGQGRNQPQHF
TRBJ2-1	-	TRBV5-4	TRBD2	TGTGCCAGCAGCTGGGGGGAGCGGGGGAGGCGGAATGAGCAGTTCTTC	CASSWGERGRRNEQFF
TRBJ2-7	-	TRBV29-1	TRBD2	TGCAGCGGCCAAACTAGCGGGAGTTACGAGCAGTACTTC	CSGQTSGSYEQYF
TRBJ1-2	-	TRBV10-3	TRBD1	TGTGCCATCAGTGAAACAGGGGACCGGGGCTACACCTTC	CAISETGDRGYTF
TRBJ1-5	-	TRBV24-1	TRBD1	TGTGCCACCAGCCGGACAGGGGGCGGTCAGCCCCAGCATTTT	CATSRTGGGQPQHF
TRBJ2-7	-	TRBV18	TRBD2	TGTGCCAGCTCACCACCCGGCGGGGGCTCCTACGAGCAGTACTTC	CASSPPGGGSYEQYF
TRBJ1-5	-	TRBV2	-	TGTGCCAGCAGGAACCAGGGAGGATACCAGCCCCAGCATTTT	CASRNQGGYQPQHF
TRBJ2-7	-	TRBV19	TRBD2	TGTGCCAGTAGTGTGGGACTAGCTGGGTACGAGCAGTACTTC	CASSVGLAGYEQYF
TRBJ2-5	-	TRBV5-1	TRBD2	TGCGCCAGCAAACAGACTAGCGGGGCAGAGACCCAGTACTTC	CASKQTSGAETQYF
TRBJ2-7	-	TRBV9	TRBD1	TGTGCCAGCAGCCCTAAGACAGGGGGCTTCTACGAGCAGTACTTC	CASSPKTGGFYEQYF
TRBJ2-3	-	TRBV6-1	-	TGTGCCAGCGGCCGACTAGACTACACAGATACGCAGTATTTT	CASGRLDYTDTQYF
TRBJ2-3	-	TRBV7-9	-	TGTGCCAGCAGCCCCCGGGGGGCTACAGATACGCAGTATTTT	CASSPRGATDTQYF
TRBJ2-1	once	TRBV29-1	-	TGCAGCGTTGTGGGGGGTTCAACCTACAATGAGCAGTTCTTC	CSVVGGSTYNEQFF
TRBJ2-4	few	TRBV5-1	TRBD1	TGCGCCAGCAGTCGGACAGGGGGGTTCGGAAACATTCAGTACTTC	CASSRTGGFGNIQYF
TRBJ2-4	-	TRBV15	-	TGTGCCACCAGTTCAGAGGGGGGGGCCAGGGACATTCAGTACTTC	CATSSEGGARDIQYF
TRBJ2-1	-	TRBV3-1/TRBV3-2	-	TGTGCCAGCAGCCAAGCATTGCGGGTCAGTGAGCAGTTCTTC	CASSQALRVSEQFF